Following are 19 T cell receptor beta chains from one sample sequenced in a study of immune evolution from preneoplasia to lung adenocarcinoma. Measured with immunoSEQ multiplex PCR; TCRdb has only the in-frame clones, and not every one. The sample contains about 9,900 clones, roughly 91% of which appear only once. Sequencing used FFPE invasive lung adenocarcinoma tissue. Source of these receptors: a person aged 70 to 85 with invasive lung adenocarcinoma. Some clones in this sample may be carry-over from other donors' samples.

This clone was counted a single time. The chain combines TRBV5-4 with TRBJ1-2, with D perhaps TRBD1 (5 bases). The CDR3 sequence is 15 residues long. From germline, CDR1 is SGHNT and CDR2 YYREEE (reference sequence). V was cut by 4 bases and J by 10 bases, with 23 bases left in between. The CDR3 nucleotides are TGTGCCAGCAGCCGGATAGGGGACGCGCTGGGAGACTACACCTTC. It encodes CASSRIGDALGDYTF. Full variable domain (missing parts from reference TRBV5-4 and TRBJ1-2): ETGVTQSPTHLIKTRGQQVTLRCSSQSGHNTVSWYQQALGQGPQFIFQYYREEENGRGNFPPRFSGLQFPNYSSELNVNALELDDSALYLCASSRIGDALGDYTFGSGTRLTVV.

The V call is TRBV7-3, the J call TRBJ2-4; the D gene could be TRBD1 or TRBD2 (6 bases each). CDR1 is SGHTA, CDR2 FQGTGA, per germline. CDR3 size: 13 residues. V lost 2 bases, J lost 9 bases, and 11 bases lay in between. CDR3 in amino acids: CASSLVQGGIQYF. CDR3 coding DNA: TGTGCCAGCAGCTTAGTACAGGGAGGCATTCAGTACTTC.

The chain links TRBV5-6 to TRBJ1-5, with a tentative D call TRBD1 (5 bases). Trimming took off 2 bases at V and 6 bases at J, with 15 bases between the two ends. CDR1 is SGHDT, CDR2 YYEEEE, per germline. The CDR3 length is 15 residues. This CDR3 is CASSFDRGVGQPQHF. CDR3 DNA: TGTGCCAGCAGCTTCGATAGGGGCGTTGGTCAGCCCCAGCATTTT.

V usage is TRBV5-6 and J usage is TRBJ1-1; 8 bases map to TRBD1. J was trimmed by 7 bases and V by 7 bases; bases with no gene match: 15. Germline V gene lookup returns CDR1 SGHDT and CDR2 YYEEEE. This CDR3 region has 15 residues. This CDR3 reads CASVLYPGQAIEAFF. The CDR3 DNA sequence: TGTGCCAGCGTTCTTTACCCGGGACAGGCGATTGAAGCTTTCTTT.

The V call is TRBV20-1, the J call TRBJ1-1, with no clear D. This CDR3 contains 11 residues. Per germline, CDR1 DFQATT and CDR2 SNEGSKA (reference sequence). The V end was cut by 6 bases, the J end by 8 bases, with 13 bases between. This chain's CDR3 is CSAKTETEAFF. CDR3 nucleotides: TGCAGTGCCAAGACCGAAACCGAAGCTTTCTTT.

V usage is TRBV4-2 and J usage is TRBJ2-7; D is unclear. Germline V gives CDR1 LGHNA, CDR2 YNFKEQ. The V and J ends lost 9 bases and 3 bases respectively, with 3 bases between them. This CDR3 comprises 9 residues. This CDR3 is CARDYEQYF. The CDR3 nucleotides are TGTGCCAGGGACTACGAGCAGTACTTC.

This rearrangement joins TRBV7-3 to TRBJ1-1; 7 bases align to TRBD1. The germline V gene encodes CDR1 SGHTA and CDR2 FQGTGA. V shed 5 bases, J shed 1 base, and the junction held 4 bases outside the gene matches. The CDR3 totals 14 residues. The DNA of the CDR3 is TGTGCCAGCAGCCAAGGGGGCCCGAACACTGAAGCTTTCTTT. It encodes CASSQGGPNTEAFF.

J is TRBJ1-1 and V is TRBV12-5; 7 nucleotides align to TRBD1. Germline V lookup: CDR1 LGHNT, CDR2 FRNRAP. Trimming removed 6 bases from V and 4 bases from J; junction bases left unmatched: 5. The CDR3 covers 13 residues. The CDR3 is CASGTGTVTEAFF. CDR3 DNA: TGTGCTAGTGGCACCGGGACAGTCACTGAAGCTTTCTTT.

The gene calls are TRBV5-6 and TRBJ1-5; no definite D call. V was pared by 0 bases and J by 1 base, with 2 bases between. Germline CDR1 and CDR2: SGHDT and YYEEEE. There are 13 residues in the CDR3. CDR3 coding DNA: TGTGCCAGCAGCTTGGCCAGCAATCAGCCCCAGCATTTT. The encoded protein is CASSLASNQPQHF.

The rearrangement joins TRBV28 to TRBJ1-4; D is possibly TRBD1 (6 bases). The CDR3 contains 15 residues. The V and J ends lost 7 bases and 5 bases respectively, with 17 bases between them. Looked up from germline, CDR1 is MDHEN and CDR2 is SYDVKM. In nucleotides, the CDR3 is TGTGCCAGCACCCGTGGGGGGCAGGGGAATGAAAAACTGTTTTTT. Translated, it gives CASTRGGQGNEKLFF.

The chain employs TRBV28 and TRBJ1-2; D might be TRBD1 (6 bases). V lost 6 bases and J 6 bases, leaving 14 bases between the germline ends. The CDR3 totals 13 residues. Germline V CDR1 and CDR2: MDHEN, SYDVKM. The CDR3 nucleotides are TGTGCCAGCAGACAAGACAGGATAAATGGCTACACCTTC. This translates into CASRQDRINGYTF.

The rearrangement joins TRBV5-1 to TRBJ2-5; TRBD1 matches 10 bases. After removal of 4 bases from V and 3 bases from J, the junction contained 15 bases not matched to a gene. CDR1 is SGHRS and CDR2 is YFSETQ in the germline V gene. CDR3 length: 18 amino acids. CDR3 DNA sequence: TGCGCCAGCAGCCCAAGCTCGCCTGGGACAGGGGCTAAAGAGACCCAGTACTTC. Amino acid sequence: CASSPSSPGTGAKETQYF.

The chain combines TRBV12-2 with TRBJ1-5. TRBV12-2 is a documented pseudogene. CDR3 length: 16 residues. This chain's CDR3 is CASRLRAGTVRQPQHF. The CDR3 DNA reads as TGTGCAAGTCGGCTTAGAGCGGGGACAGTTCGCCAGCCCCAGCATTTT.

The V call is TRBV7-9, the J call TRBJ2-2; TRBD2 is a possible D gene (5 bases). Trimming cost V 0 bases and J 7 bases, with 12 bases left between them. This CDR3 contains 15 residues. CDR1 and CDR2 (germline): SEHNR, FQNEAQ (reference sequence). CDR3 nucleotides: TGTGCCAGCAGCTTAGCGGCGGGTAATGGCGGGGAGCTGTTTTTT. This codes for CASSLAAGNGGELFF.

The chain is built from TRBV28 and TRBJ1-2; tentative D call: TRBD1 (6 bases). The CDR3 contains 16 residues. Germline CDR1 MDHEN, CDR2 SYDVKM. V lost 3 bases and J lost 5, with 19 bases in between. The CDR3 DNA follows: TGTGCCAGCAGTTTTTGGGGGCGGATGGGTGGGTATGGCTACACCTTC. Translation: CASSFWGRMGGYGYTF.

This clone occurred a few times. The chain uses TRBV6-5 and TRBJ1-1; no firm D call. This CDR3 has 15 amino acids. In germline, CDR1 is MNHEY, CDR2 SVGAGI. Trimming stripped 2 bases from V and 1 base from J, with 11 bases between. As DNA, the CDR3 is TGTGCCAGCAGTTACGCCCGGTTCCCGAACACTGAAGCTTTCTTT. Protein sequence: CASSYARFPNTEAFF.

The rearrangement uses TRBV28 and TRBJ2-3; 11 bases agree with TRBD1. CDR1 MDHEN and CDR2 SYDVKM come from the germline V gene. The CDR3 is 18 residues long. Losses at the gene ends were 7 bases for V and 0 bases for J; bases not matched to a gene: 12. The CDR3 region has the DNA TGTGCCAGCACCCTAGCCGGGACAGGGGGGACTAGCACAGATACGCAGTATTTT. It specifies CASTLAGTGGTSTDTQYF.

V usage is TRBV30 and J usage is TRBJ1-2, with D possibly being TRBD1 (6 bases). The germline gives CDR1 GTSNPN, CDR2 SVGIG (reference sequence). The V and J ends lost 0 bases and 8 bases respectively, with 19 bases between them. The CDR3 consists of 15 residues. CDR3 bases: TGTGCCTGGAGTGTATCTGGACAGAGATCTTGGGGCTACACCTTC. Translating it yields CAWSVSGQRSWGYTF.

The chain is built from TRBV29-1 and TRBJ2-7; D may be TRBD1 (5 bases). V dropped 2 bases and J dropped 1 base, with 15 bases sitting between them. Per germline, CDR1 SQVTM and CDR2 ANQGSEA. The length of the CDR3 is 15 residues. DNA of the CDR3: TGCAGCGTTGAAAGGGGCGGCCCCGGATCCTACGAGCAGTACTTC. Its protein is CSVERGGPGSYEQYF.